The present entry profiles one TCR beta chain with its context. Its antigen is undetermined. These data come from a study of CD8+ T cells in alopecia areata. Study conclusions and caveats: Sharing of TCRs across patients appeared less clear than in mice, possibly for HLA-related reasons.

PBMC-derived CD4+ and CD8+ T cells were sorted. This CDR3 contains 16 residues. V was pared by 0 bases and J by 0 bases, with 3 bases of the junction left unmatched. Germline lookup yields CDR1 SGHRS and CDR2 YFSETQ. cDNA serving as the sequencing template came from extracted, reverse transcribed RNA. Assay: immunoSEQ multiplex PCR; the TCRdb copy retains only in-frame clones and omits some. This sample has 170,000 or so clones, with about 63% found just once. Source: CD4+ T cells sorted from blood, taken at week 0. This TCR was sampled from a human donor with alopecia areata. The chain employs TRBV5-1 and TRBJ2-4, with TRBD2 matching over 7 bases. The CDR3 here is CASSLGSGVAKNIQYF. The CDR3 DNA follows: TGCGCCAGCAGCTTGGGAAGCGGGGTAGCCAAAAACATTCAGTACTTC.